This is a list of T cell receptor beta chains from one sample in a study of follicular helper T cells after annual influenza vaccination. Method: immunoSEQ multiplex PCR; TCRdb's copy keeps in-frame clones and lacks some. The sample has 10,000 or so clones; 81% are singletons. The sequencing used CXCR5- memory CD4+ T cells sorted from blood, collected on the day of influenza vaccination. The source of these receptors is an adult who received the influenza vaccine. The CDR3 runs from the conserved cysteine through the conserved F or W. D genes are given only for firm matches. Where a row states a size, it is once, few, many or the class of an expanded clone; other rows omit it.

>14|TRBD2|TRBV4-1|-|TRBJ2-7
TGCGCCAGCAGCCAAGGGGAGGGGCGGTACGAGCAGTACTTC
CASSQGEGRYEQYF
>15|-|TRBV28|-|TRBJ2-7
TGTGCCAGCAGTTCCCCGGGACTCAGCTCCTACGAGCAGTACTTC
CASSSPGLSSYEQYF
>14|-|TRBV27|-|TRBJ2-7
TGTGCCAGCAGTCCCCTGTGGGACGCGGGGGAGCAGTACTTC
CASSPLWDAGEQYF
>17|-|TRBV11-3|-|TRBJ2-2
TGTGCCAGCAGCGTCAACTTGGGGGCCGCTAACACCGGGGAGCTGTTTTTT
CASSVNLGAANTGELFF
>11|-|TRBV28|few|TRBJ1-2
TGTGCCAGCGAGGGGCGCTATGGCTACACCTTC
CASEGRYGYTF
>11|-|TRBV7-2|-|TRBJ2-1
TGTGCCAGCAGCCCTTACAATGAGCAGTTCTTC
CASSPYNEQFF
>13|TRBD2|TRBV29-1|-|TRBJ2-3
TGCAGCGTCGCGGGGGGGGATAGCGATACGCAGTATTTT
CSVAGGDSDTQYF
>13|-|TRBV28|-|TRBJ1-5
TGTGCCATCCTTATATCCAGTAATCAGCCCCAGCATTTT
CAILISSNQPQHF
>16|-|TRBV7-3|-|TRBJ2-1
TGTGCCAGCAGCTCTATTGGGATGGGGTTGTACAATGAGCAGTTCTTC
CASSSIGMGLYNEQFF
>11|-|TRBV14|-|TRBJ1-1
TGTGCCAGCAGCCGGGGAGTTGAAGCTTTCTTT
CASSRGVEAFF
>16|-|TRBV27|-|TRBJ2-1
TGTGCCAGCAGTAGATCAGGGTTGGGCGCCTACAATGAGCAGTTCTTC
CASSRSGLGAYNEQFF
>14|-|TRBV6-5|-|TRBJ1-1
TGTGCCAGCAGTCAGCCCAGGGGACGGGCGGAAGCTTTCTTT
CASSQPRGRAEAFF
>16|TRBD2|TRBV18|-|TRBJ2-1
TGTGCCAGCTCACCACCGGGTAGCGGGGGCTACAATGAGCAGTTCTTC
CASSPPGSGGYNEQFF
>12|-|TRBV28|few|TRBJ1-3
TGTGCCAGCAGTTCCCCTCTGAACACCATATATTTT
CASSSPLNTIYF
>14|-|TRBV5-1|-|TRBJ1-1
TGCGCCAGCAGTGAGGTGGCCGGGGGCACTGAAGCTTTCTTT
CASSEVAGGTEAFF